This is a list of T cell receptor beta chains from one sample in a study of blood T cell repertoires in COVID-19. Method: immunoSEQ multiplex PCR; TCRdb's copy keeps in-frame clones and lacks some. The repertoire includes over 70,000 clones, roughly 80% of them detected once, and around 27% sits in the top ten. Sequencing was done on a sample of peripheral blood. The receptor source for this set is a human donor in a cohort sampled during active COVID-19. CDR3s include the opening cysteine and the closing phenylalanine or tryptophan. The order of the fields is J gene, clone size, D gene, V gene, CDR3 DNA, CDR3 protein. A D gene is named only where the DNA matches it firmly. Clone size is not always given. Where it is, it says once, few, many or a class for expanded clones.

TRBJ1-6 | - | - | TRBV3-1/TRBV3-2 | TGTGCCAGCAGCCCCCAGGGGCTGACAAACTCACCCCTCCACTTT | CASSPQGLTNSPLHF
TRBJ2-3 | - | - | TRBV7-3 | TGTGCCAGCAGCTTAACAGCAGGGGCAGATACGCAGTATTTT | CASSLTAGADTQYF
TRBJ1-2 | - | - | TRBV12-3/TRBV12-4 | TGTGCCAGCAGTTTGAAGGGGACTAATGGCTACACCTTC | CASSLKGTNGYTF
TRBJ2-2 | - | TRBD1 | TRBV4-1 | TGCGCCAGCAGCCGCGGACAGGAAACCGGGGAGCTGTTTTTT | CASSRGQETGELFF
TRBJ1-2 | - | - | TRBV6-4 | TGTGCCAGCAGGGCCGGGGCTAACTATGGCTACACCTTC | CASRAGANYGYTF
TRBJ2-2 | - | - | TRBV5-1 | TGCGCCAGCAGCTTGGACCCTACGGGGTTTACCGGGGAGCTGTTTTTT | CASSLDPTGFTGELFF
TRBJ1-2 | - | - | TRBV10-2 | TGCGCCAGCAGTGAGACGCGGACAGCTCCCATGGGCTACACCTTC | CASSETRTAPMGYTF
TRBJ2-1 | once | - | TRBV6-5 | TGTGCCAGCAGTTACAGTCAGGGCCTCTACAATGAGCAGTTCTTC | CASSYSQGLYNEQFF
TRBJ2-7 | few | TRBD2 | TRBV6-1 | TGTGCCAGCAGTGTTACTTTACTAGCGGGGGGGCCGAGCGAGCAGTACTTC | CASSVTLLAGGPSEQYF
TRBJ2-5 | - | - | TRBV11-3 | TGTGCCAGCAGCTTCTGGGGGCACGACTTCCAAGAGACCCAGTACTTC | CASSFWGHDFQETQYF
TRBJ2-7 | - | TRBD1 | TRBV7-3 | TGTGCCAGCAGCGAAGGGACAGGGGAGTCCTACGAGCAGTACTTC | CASSEGTGESYEQYF
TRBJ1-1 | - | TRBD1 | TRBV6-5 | TGTGCCAGCAGTCTCGACAGGGATAACACTGAAGCTTTCTTT | CASSLDRDNTEAFF
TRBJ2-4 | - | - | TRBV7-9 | TGTGCCAGCAGCTTAGCGGCCGGGGCCAAAAACATTCAGTACTTC | CASSLAAGAKNIQYF
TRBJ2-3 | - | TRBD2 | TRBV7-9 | TGTGCCAGCAGCCCCTCCGTAGGGACTACGAGGGATACGCAGTATTTT | CASSPSVGTTRDTQYF
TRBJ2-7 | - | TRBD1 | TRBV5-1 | TGCGCCAGCAGCAAGGACAGGGTGTCCTACGAGCAGTACTTC | CASSKDRVSYEQYF
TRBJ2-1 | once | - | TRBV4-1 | TGCGCCAGCAGCCCCGTGGCGGGGGCCTGGGAGCAGTTCTTC | CASSPVAGAWEQFF
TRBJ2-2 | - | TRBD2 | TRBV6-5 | TGTGCCAGCAGTACCGGGACTAGCCGTGGGGAGCTGTTTTTT | CASSTGTSRGELFF
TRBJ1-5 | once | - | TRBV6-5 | TGTGCCAGCAGTTACAGTCGGGAGGCCCAGCCCCAGCATTTT | CASSYSREAQPQHF
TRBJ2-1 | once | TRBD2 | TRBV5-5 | TGTGCCAGCAGCTTGCAGCGGGGGTCTGGAGAGCAGTTCTTC | CASSLQRGSGEQFF
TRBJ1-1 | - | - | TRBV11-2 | TGTGCCAGCAGCCTGGCTCCGGGAAGGGCTTTCTTT | CASSLAPGRAFF
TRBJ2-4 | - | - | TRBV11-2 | TGTGCCAGCAGCTCCCTGGAGCGGCATCAGTACTTC | CASSSLERHQYF
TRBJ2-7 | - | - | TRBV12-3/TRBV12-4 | TGTGCCAGCAGCCCGTTGGGAGGTTACGAGCAGTACTTC | CASSPLGGYEQYF
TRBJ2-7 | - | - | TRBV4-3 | TGCGCCAGCAGCCAAGAGCCCCACCAGGGAACCCCCGACGAGCAGTACTTC | CASSQEPHQGTPDEQYF
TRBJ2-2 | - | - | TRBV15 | TGTGCCACCAGCAGAGATCCGGTTTACTACACCGGGGAGCTGTTTTTT | CATSRDPVYYTGELFF
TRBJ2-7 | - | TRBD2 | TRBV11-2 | TGTGCCAGCAGCTTAGGCGGGGGCTCCTACGAGCAGTACTTC | CASSLGGGSYEQYF
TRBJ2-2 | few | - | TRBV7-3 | TGTGCCAGCAGCTTATCAGGGGACACCGGGGAGCTGTTTTTT | CASSLSGDTGELFF
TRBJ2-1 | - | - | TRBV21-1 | TGTGCCAGCAGCAAATCACCGGGGGTGCAGTTCTTC | CASSKSPGVQFF
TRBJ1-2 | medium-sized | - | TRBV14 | TGTGCCAGCAGCCCCCTCGGGGGGGCGGGTGGCTACACCTTC | CASSPLGGAGGYTF
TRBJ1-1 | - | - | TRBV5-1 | TGCGCCAGCAGCTTGGCCAGCGGCCCGATGAACACTGAAGCTTTCTTT | CASSLASGPMNTEAFF
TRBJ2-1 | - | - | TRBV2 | TGTGCCAGCAGTGAAAGGGGTACCCATGAGCAGTTCTTC | CASSERGTHEQFF
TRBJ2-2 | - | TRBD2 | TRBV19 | TGTGCCAGTACCTTACCCGCGGGGGGACCGAACACCGGGGAGCTGTTTTTT | CASTLPAGGPNTGELFF
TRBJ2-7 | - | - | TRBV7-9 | TGTGCCAGCAGTTACACCGGGACCTACGAGCAGTACTTC | CASSYTGTYEQYF
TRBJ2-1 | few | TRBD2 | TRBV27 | TGTGCCAGCATCTCGGAGGGAGGGGAGACTCACAATGAGCAGTTCTTC | CASISEGGETHNEQFF
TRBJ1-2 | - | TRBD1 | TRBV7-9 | TGTGCCAGCACCATACACTCCGGGACAGGGGATGGCTACACCTTC | CASTIHSGTGDGYTF
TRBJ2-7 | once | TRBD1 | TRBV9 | TGTGCCAGCAGCGTGGGGACAGTTCCCTACGAGCAGTACTTC | CASSVGTVPYEQYF
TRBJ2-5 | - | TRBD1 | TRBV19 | TGTGCCAGTAGCCCGGGACAGGGGAGTGAGACCCAGTACTTC | CASSPGQGSETQYF
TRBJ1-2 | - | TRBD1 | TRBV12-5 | TGTGCTAGTGGTGGGGACAGGGGGCGTTCTGGCTATGGCTACACCTTC | CASGGDRGRSGYGYTF
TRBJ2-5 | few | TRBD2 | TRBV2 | TGTGCCAGCAGTGAAGTACTTGGGAGAGGGCGGGGGGTAACCACCCAAGAGACCCAGTACTTC | CASSEVLGRGRGVTTQETQYF
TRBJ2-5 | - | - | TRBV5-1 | TGCGCCAGCAGCTTGGGACGGGAGAAAGAGACCCAGTACTTC | CASSLGREKETQYF
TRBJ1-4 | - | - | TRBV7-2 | TGTGCCAGCAGCAGGTTCACAGGTGCTAATGAAAAACTGTTTTTT | CASSRFTGANEKLFF
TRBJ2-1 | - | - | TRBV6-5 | TGTGCCAGCAGCCCCGTGTCGGGTAATGAGCAGTTCTTC | CASSPVSGNEQFF
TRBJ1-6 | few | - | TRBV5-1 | TGCGCCAGCAGCTTGAATTTAAGAAGCACGGGGTCACCCCTCCACTTT | CASSLNLRSTGSPLHF
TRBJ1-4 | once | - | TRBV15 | TGTGCCACCAGCAGAGATGAGAGCCGGGCTAATGAAAAACTGTTTTTT | CATSRDESRANEKLFF